Shown below are 27 T cell receptor beta chains from a single sample sequenced in a study of cytomegalovirus exposure and HLA in healthy donors. Primers: 60 Vbeta forward and 13 Jbeta reverse. Clones were sequenced by immunoSEQ multiplex PCR, and TCRdb holds only the in-frame ones, with some missing. The sample table sets out tens of thousands of clones. Sequenced: PBMCs. The receptor set was obtained from a man aged 35 to 55 in good health and CMV-seronegative.

V gene TRBV5-4 combines with J gene TRBJ1-2; D is perhaps TRBD1 (5 bases). Deletions cut 3 bases from V and 9 bases from J, with 15 bases between. The CDR3 runs 13 residues. The V gene's germline CDR1 is SGHNT and CDR2 YYREEE (reference sequence). The CDR3 bases are TGTGCCAGCAGCTCGACCTCAGGGTTCCGCTACACCTTC. Translated: CASSSTSGFRYTF.

This sequence joins TRBV5-6 and TRBJ2-1; D is unclear. Germline V gene lookup returns CDR1 SGHDT and CDR2 YYEEEE. The CDR3 totals 14 residues. The V gene lost 4 bases and the J gene lost 3 bases, with 11 bases spanning the gap. CDR3 bases: TGTGCCAGCAGCCTCAGCCACTACTACAATGAGCAGTTCTTC. Translated, it gives CASSLSHYYNEQFF.

V usage is TRBV18 and J usage is TRBJ2-3; tentative D call: TRBD2 (6 bases). The length of the CDR3 is 15 residues. Deletions cut 2 bases from V and 4 bases from J, with 13 bases between. The germline V gene encodes CDR1 KGHSH and CDR2 LQKENI. CDR3: CASSPAIAGSDTQYF. The CDR3 DNA reads as TGTGCCAGCTCACCAGCCATTGCGGGGTCAGATACGCAGTATTTT.

In terms of frequency, this clone is medium-sized. The chain joins TRBV4-1 to TRBJ1-1; D is perhaps TRBD1 (6 bases). CDR1 is MGHRA and CDR2 is YSYEKL in the germline V gene. Trimming removed 3 bases at V and 5 bases at J, with 13 bases between. The CDR3 covers 14 residues. The CDR3, as DNA: TGCGCCAGCAGCCAGGAGGACAGCGAGACTGAAGCTTTCTTT. It codes for CASSQEDSETEAFF.

The rearrangement uses TRBV20-1 and TRBJ2-1, with a weak D call TRBD1 (6 bases). This CDR3 has 11 residues. Germline V CDR1 and CDR2: DFQATT, SNEGSKA (reference sequence). V was pared by 6 bases and J by 6 bases, with 9 bases between. The DNA of the CDR3 is TGCAGTGCCAAGACAGGCAATGAGCAGTTCTTC. Translation: CSAKTGNEQFF.

J is TRBJ1-1 and V is TRBV18, with D maybe TRBD1 (6 bases). Trimming removed 3 bases from V and 0 bases from J, with 20 bases in between. The CDR3 is 18 amino acids. Per the germline V gene, CDR1 is KGHSH and CDR2 is LQKENI. The CDR3 nucleotides are TGTGCCAGCTCACCCGGTCCATTAGGGGGACCAATGAACACTGAAGCTTTCTTT. Its translation is CASSPGPLGGPMNTEAFF.

The chain is built from TRBV19 and TRBJ2-7; tentative D call: TRBD2 (7 bases). In germline, CDR1 is LNHDA, CDR2 SQIVND (reference sequence). CDR3 size: 14 residues. Trimming shortened V by 5 bases and J by 0 bases, and 11 bases separated the two germline ends. CDR3 DNA: TGTGCCAGTAGTTTAGGGGGGGGCTCCTACGAGCAGTACTTC. Amino acids: CASSLGGGSYEQYF.

CDR3 nucleotide sequence: TGTGCCTGGACCAAAGACACTCGGAGCTACACCTTC. Translated, it gives CAWTKDTRSYTF. The rearrangement links TRBV30 to TRBJ1-2; no reliable D call. Deletions cut 4 bases from V and 9 bases from J, with 15 bases between. Germline-derived CDR1 and CDR2 are GTSNPN and SVGIG (reference sequence). The CDR3 has 12 amino acids. Variable domain in full (rest from reference TRBV30 and TRBJ1-2): SQTIHQWPATLVQPVGSPLSLECTVEGTSNPNLYWYRQAAGRGLQLLFYSVGIGQISSEVPQNLSASRPQDRQFILSSKKLLLSDSGFYLCAWTKDTRSYTFGSGTRLTVV.

The chain employs TRBV14 and TRBJ1-2, with D tentatively TRBD1 (5 bases). Deletions cut 0 bases from V and 5 bases from J, with 7 bases between. The CDR3 runs to 13 residues. Germline loops: CDR1 SGHDN, CDR2 FVKESK. The CDR3 spells CASSQEQDYGYTF. CDR3 DNA sequence: TGTGCCAGCAGCCAAGAACAGGATTATGGCTACACCTTC.

This sequence joins TRBV27 and TRBJ2-7, with 8 bases identical to TRBD1. The CDR3 loop spans 13 amino acids. V gave up 11 bases and J gave up 0 bases; unmatched junction bases: 6. Germline V gene sequence: CDR1 MNHEY, CDR2 SMNVEV (reference sequence). CDR3 DNA: TGTGCCTCCAGGGGGCCGGACTCCTACGAGCAGTACTTC. Amino acids: CASRGPDSYEQYF.

Note on this clone: At one end the junction does not follow the germline gene, possibly because of a read error. This chain connects TRBV7-7 to TRBJ2-7; 13 bases are a match to TRBD2. Germline V gives CDR1 SSHAT, CDR2 FNYEAQ (reference sequence). The CDR3 sequence is 14 residues long. In nucleotides, the CDR3 is TGTGCTAGCAGCCCGGGACTAGCGGGACGCGAGCAGTACTTC. Residues: CASSPGLAGREQYF.

The CDR3 sequence is CASSKDGGSTTEAFF. The DNA of the CDR3 is TGTGCCAGCAGCAAAGATGGGGGGTCGACCACTGAAGCTTTCTTT. This chain connects TRBV21-1 to TRBJ1-1. TRBV21-1 is a known pseudogene. The CDR3 is 15 amino acids.

The chain's CDR3 is CAWRAKGAANEKLFF. CDR3 in DNA: TGTGCCTGGAGGGCCAAGGGGGCTGCTAATGAAAAACTGTTTTTT. The genes are TRBV30 and TRBJ1-4; 7 bases line up with TRBD1. The V gene end was trimmed by 3 bases and the J gene end by 3 bases; junction bases not matched to a gene: 7. The CDR3 totals 15 residues. Germline V gives CDR1 GTSNPN, CDR2 SVGIG (reference sequence).

This chain connects TRBV10-3 to TRBJ1-5, with 12 nucleotides matching TRBD1. The CDR3 is 15 amino acids. J gave up 4 bases and V 6 bases, and 4 bases lay outside the gene matches. CDR1 is ENHRY, CDR2 SYGVKD, per germline. The CDR3 coding sequence is TGTGCCATCAGCGGGACAGGGGGCCGGAATCAGCCCCAGCATTTT. It codes for CAISGTGGRNQPQHF.

This chain connects TRBV15 to TRBJ2-3, with TRBD1 matching 7 bases. After removal of 1 base from V and 5 bases from J, the junction contained 3 bases not matched to a gene. From germline, CDR1 is LNHNV and CDR2 YYDKDF (reference sequence). There are 14 residues in the CDR3. The CDR3 protein is CATSRVRGRDTQYF. CDR3 nucleotides: TGTGCCACCAGCAGAGTAAGGGGGCGAGATACGCAGTATTTT. Filled out from reference TRBV15 and TRBJ2-3, the complete variable domain reads DAMVIQNPRYQVTQFGKPVTLSCSQTLNHNVMYWYQQKSSQAPKLLFHYYDKDFNNEADTPDNFQSRRPNTSFCFLDIRSPGLGDTAMYLCATSRVRGRDTQYFGPGTRLTVL.

The V call is TRBV28, the J call TRBJ2-1, with 10 nucleotides matching TRBD1. The CDR3 contains 15 residues. V lost 6 bases and J lost 8; bases outside the gene matches: 10. CDR1 is MDHEN and CDR2 is SYDVKM in the germline V gene. As DNA, the CDR3 is TGTGCCAGCAGCCTGGGGGACAGGGGAAGTCATGAGCAGTTCTTC. It translates to CASSLGDRGSHEQFF.

This rearrangement joins TRBV18 to TRBJ2-5; tentative D call: TRBD1 (6 bases). Per germline, CDR1 KGHSH and CDR2 LQKENI. V gave up 2 bases and J gave up 7 bases, with 17 bases separating them. This CDR3 comprises 15 residues. The CDR3 nucleotides are TGTGCCAGCTCACCAGCACAGGGAACCCTAGGGACCCAGTACTTC. It encodes CASSPAQGTLGTQYF.

V is TRBV6-5 and J is TRBJ2-2, with D perhaps TRBD2 (7 bases). The CDR3 loop spans 12 amino acids. Germline lookup yields CDR1 MNHEY and CDR2 SVGAGI. The V and J ends lost 8 bases and 7 bases respectively, with 11 bases between them. The CDR3 coding sequence is TGTGCCAGCGGGGGGGCGGTCGGGGAGCTGTTTTTT. Translated, it gives CASGGAVGELFF.

With respect to this clone: The germline gene is not matched at one end of the junction; a read error may be the cause. Other DNA sequences in the same sample also yield this CDR3. The chain combines TRBV6-1 with TRBJ2-7; tentatively, D is TRBD2 (6 bases). This CDR3 is 15 amino acids long. In germline, CDR1 is MNHNS, CDR2 SASEGT. The CDR3 DNA follows: TGCGCCAGCAGTGAATTCTTCGGGAGCTCCTACGAGCAGTACTTC. Protein sequence: CASSEFFGSSYEQYF.

This rearrangement joins TRBV13 to TRBJ1-2; 8 bases match TRBD1. The CDR3 has 15 residues. Germline assignment: CDR1 PRHDT and CDR2 FYEKMQ (reference sequence). Unmatched junction bases numbered 12, after V lost 5 bases and J lost 7 bases. The CDR3 region has the DNA TGTGCCAGCAGCCCCGGACAGGGACCCTTAGTTGGCTACACCTTC. It is translated as CASSPGQGPLVGYTF.

V usage is TRBV5-1 and J usage is TRBJ2-2; D uncertain. The CDR3 spans 16 residues. Germline V lookup: CDR1 SGHRS, CDR2 YFSETQ. The germline V and J ends were trimmed by 3 bases and 5 bases, with 17 bases remaining between them. CDR3 in DNA: TGCGCCAGCAGCTCCTCGGGTGTGTCACGGACCGGGGAGCTGTTTTTT. It specifies CASSSSGVSRTGELFF.

The chain combines TRBV27 with TRBJ1-4; TRBD1 agrees at 7 bases. Germline V gene sequence: CDR1 MNHEY, CDR2 SMNVEV (reference sequence). V was clipped by 5 bases and J by 14 bases; unmatched bases: 14. The CDR3 has 14 amino acids. In DNA, the CDR3 is TGTGCCAGCAGTCCGTCCCGGGACAGCCTCAGGCTGTTTTTT. Translating it yields CASSPSRDSLRLFF.

The chain joins TRBV18 to TRBJ1-5, with D possibly matching TRBD1 (5 bases). Trimming removed 1 base from V and 2 bases from J, with 9 bases in between. Germline V gene data show CDR1 as KGHSH and CDR2 as LQKENI. The CDR3 consists of 15 residues. CDR3 coding DNA: TGTGCCAGCTCACCACTCCAGGGTGGCAATCAGCCCCAGCATTTT. Translating gives CASSPLQGGNQPQHF. Variable domain in full (rest from reference TRBV18 and TRBJ1-5): NAGVMQNPRHLVRRRGQEARLRCSPMKGHSHVYWYRQLPEEGLKFMVYLQKENIIDESGMPKERFSAEFPKEGPSILRIQQVVRGDSAAYFCASSPLQGGNQPQHFGDGTRLSIL.

This chain uses TRBV5-8 with TRBJ2-4, with D possibly TRBD1 on 6 matching bases. V lost 3 bases to trimming and J lost 0 bases, with 13 bases between them. The CDR3 length is 16 residues. Germline CDR1 is SGHTS and CDR2 is YDEGEE. Here the CDR3 reads CASSSGQSIAKNIQYF. CDR3 coding DNA: TGTGCCAGCAGCTCAGGACAGAGCATAGCCAAAAACATTCAGTACTTC.

The chain is built from TRBV5-1 and TRBJ2-3, with 8 bases lining up with TRBD2. CDR1 is SGHRS and CDR2 is YFSETQ in the germline V gene. V was pared by 1 base and J by 4 bases, with 2 bases of the junction left unmatched. This CDR3 has 14 residues. The CDR3 is CASSLRRGADTQYF. CDR3 DNA sequence: TGCGCCAGCAGCTTGCGGCGGGGGGCAGATACGCAGTATTTT.

The V gene is TRBV29-1, the J gene TRBJ1-1; D is perhaps TRBD1 (6 bases). Trimming took 7 bases from V and 0 from J, leaving 12 bases between them. Germline values: CDR1 SQVTM, CDR2 ANQGSEA. The CDR3 runs 13 residues. The CDR3 protein is CSANGQLNTEAFF. The CDR3 nucleotides are TGCAGCGCCAACGGACAGTTGAACACTGAAGCTTTCTTT.

The rearrangement links TRBV30 to TRBJ2-7; 8 nucleotides match TRBD1. The V segment lost 4 bases and the J segment 7 bases; nucleotides outside the gene matches: 12. CDR1 and CDR2 (germline): GTSNPN, SVGIG (reference sequence). The CDR3 loop spans 14 amino acids. CDR3 sequence reads: CAWKRRDRSREQYF. DNA of the CDR3: TGTGCCTGGAAAAGGAGGGACAGGTCTCGTGAGCAGTACTTC.